These T cell receptor beta chains were read from a single sample in a study of T cell responses to AZD1222 COVID-19 vaccine. Here immunoSEQ multiplex PCR was the method, and the copy in TCRdb shows in-frame clones only, minus some. This sample has over 130,000 clones, with 85% to 90% found just once. The starting material was peripheral blood, obtained 28 days after the second AZD1222 dose. These receptors were obtained from an adult who received the AZD1222 COVID-19 vaccine. Each CDR3 is given without its conserved first and last residue. The order of the fields is V gene, J gene, D gene, CDR3 protein. The D gene is left open where the match is weak.

TRBV6-5	TRBJ1-4	TRBD1	ASSSGGTGEEEKLF
TRBV12-5	TRBJ2-1	.	ASGPGTAGREQF
TRBV5-1	TRBJ1-6	TRBD1	ASSLTGAEGSPLH
TRBV2	TRBJ1-5	TRBD1	ASTGTGTRSNQPQH
TRBV2	TRBJ1-6	TRBD1	ASIGQENSPLH
TRBV11-2	TRBJ2-1	TRBD1	ASSFNRRQGLAEQF
TRBV5-4	TRBJ1-6	TRBD1	ASSSSDRGGSPLH
TRBV20-1	TRBJ2-5	.	SVEGGETQY
TRBV2	TRBJ1-2	.	ARRDSNYGYT
TRBV18	TRBJ1-5	.	ASSPRVGNQPQH